The clone carrying this T cell receptor (beta chain) was observed a few times. Its antigen remains unidentified. The sample originates from a study of cytomegalovirus exposure and HLA in healthy donors. The wider study: As released early, the data held about 85 million unique TCRs from HLA-typed donors. Regarding the study as a whole: Rare TCR sequences dominated, though some public TCRs recurred in many donors. The authors judged a highly shared variant cluster likely a sequencing artifact. Links to common viral pathogens appeared, in a later analysis, for several of the most significant clusters.

The CDR3 runs 14 residues. Germline CDR1 and CDR2: SGHRS and YFSETQ. V was trimmed by 1 base and J by 5 bases, leaving 10 bases between them. PCR was performed using 60 Vbeta and 13 Jbeta primers. Method: immunoSEQ multiplex PCR; TCRdb's copy keeps in-frame clones and lacks some. There are 100,000 to 120,000 clones in the sample; about 86% occur only once, and 1.5% to 2% lies in the top ten. Source material: PBMCs. V usage is TRBV5-1 and J usage is TRBJ1-5, with D maybe TRBD1 (5 bases). The origin of this receptor is a man aged 40-49 years in good health and CMV-seronegative. CDR3 nucleotide sequence: TGCGCCAGCAGCTTGATGGGGCAGGATCAGCCCCAGCATTTT. It yields the protein CASSLMGQDQPQHF.